A single sample is the source of the 16 T cell receptor beta chains below, sequenced in a study of vaccination effects on CD4 cells after COVID-19. These receptors lack a known antigen. The assay was immunoSEQ multiplex PCR, and TCRdb's table has in-frame clones only and misses some. This table has tens of thousands of clones, approximately 79% appearing once. Before sequencing took place, the ViraFEST assay used viral peptide pools to expand antigen-specific CD4+ T cells. Following a roughly eleven-day culture, CD4+ T cells were purified. Having tested negative for nucleocapsid antibodies, the vaccine recipients showed no prior SARS-CoV-2 infection. The material was CD4+ T cells from PBMCs cultured with HCoV-NL63 spike peptides, obtained before COVID-19 vaccination. The receptors stem from a human donor who received a COVID-19 vaccine.

Sample share makes this clone medium-sized (0.01 to 0.1%). This chain links TRBV19 with TRBJ2-1; D tentatively reads TRBD1 or TRBD2 (5 bases each). The germline gives CDR1 LNHDA, CDR2 SQIVND (reference sequence). Trimming removed 4 bases from V and 0 bases from J, with 22 bases in between. This CDR3 contains 19 residues. CDR3 nucleotides: TGTGCCAGTAGTACTCAGCCGGGACGAGGCCCAAGCTCCTACAATGAGCAGTTCTTC. Encoded protein: CASSTQPGRGPSSYNEQFF.

The chain has TRBV10-1 and TRBJ2-7; D gene uncertain. Germline CDR1 WNHNN, CDR2 SYGVQD (reference sequence). Trimming pared 4 bases from V and 5 bases from J, leaving 9 bases between. This CDR3 comprises 12 residues. The CDR3 loop reads CASSGCWDEQYV. The CDR3 coding sequence is TGCGCCAGCAGTGGGTGCTGGGACGAGCAGTACGTC.

This clone was seen just once. The chain is built from TRBV29-1 and TRBJ1-2, with D unresolved. V was cut by 3 bases and J by 2 bases, with 4 bases left in between. Per germline, CDR1 SQVTM and CDR2 ANQGSEA. CDR3 length: 11 amino acids. CDR3 amino acids: CSVERNYGYTF. CDR3 bases: TGCAGCGTTGAGAGGAACTATGGCTACACCTTC.

The genes are TRBV6-5 and TRBJ2-7, with 9 bases aligning to TRBD2. The CDR3 contains 14 residues. Germline CDR1 and CDR2: MNHEY and SVGAGI. CDR3 sequence (DNA): TGTGCCAGCAGGCCCCTAGCGGGGTCCTTCGAGCAGTACGTC. It encodes CASRPLAGSFEQYV.

This clone has a handful of counts. This chain links TRBV6-1 with TRBJ1-2; D gene uncertain. V was pared by 2 bases and J by 7 bases, with 11 bases between. CDR1 MNHNS and CDR2 SASEGT come from the germline V gene. The CDR3 totals 13 residues. CDR3 sequence reads: CASSERPLSGYTF. CDR3 sequence (DNA): TGTGCCAGCAGTGAACGGCCTCTCTCTGGCTACACCTTC.

The chain links TRBV27 to TRBJ2-3; weak D call: TRBD2 (5 bases). The CDR3 extends over 13 amino acids. Deletions cut 1 base from V and 4 bases from J, with 6 bases between. Germline CDR1 MNHEY, CDR2 SMNVEV (reference sequence). Here the CDR3 reads CASSLFSADTQYF. DNA for the CDR3: TGTGCCAGCAGTTTATTTAGCGCAGATACGCAGTATTTT.

The gene calls are TRBV7-9 and TRBJ1-6; the D gene is possibly TRBD1 (6 bases). This CDR3 spans 15 amino acids. Trimming took 4 bases from V and 5 from J, leaving 12 bases between them. Germline lookup yields CDR1 SEHNR and CDR2 FQNEAQ (reference sequence). The DNA for the CDR3 is TGTGCCAGCAGCTCCGGACAGTTTGATAATTCACCCCTCCACTTT. This codes for CASSSGQFDNSPLHF.

This clone has only one observation. The chain joins TRBV15 to TRBJ2-5; 8 bases match TRBD1. Trimming cost V 3 bases and J 2 bases; bases outside gene matches: 2. This CDR3 is 14 amino acids long. Germline assignment: CDR1 LNHNV and CDR2 YYDKDF (reference sequence). The CDR3 DNA is TGTGCCACCAGCAGGGACAGGGCGCAAGAGACCCAGTACTTC. Protein sequence: CATSRDRAQETQYF.

V and J are TRBV4-2 and TRBJ2-2; D unclear. The CDR3 is made up of 14 amino acids. Per germline, CDR1 LGHNA and CDR2 YNFKEQ. Trimming removed 1 base from V and 7 bases from J, with 10 bases in between. Here the CDR3 reads CASSQASLGGELFF. The CDR3 DNA is TGTGCCAGCAGCCAAGCTAGTTTGGGCGGGGAGCTGTTTTTT.

The chain uses TRBV5-1 and TRBJ1-1; D remains ambiguous. This CDR3 has 15 residues. The ends were cut back, 3 bases at V and 3 bases at J, with 15 bases in the middle. Germline V lookup: CDR1 SGHRS, CDR2 YFSETQ. The CDR3 nucleotides read TGCGCCAGCAGCTCTCCTTCTGGGGTTGACACTGAAGCTTTCTTT. Translated, it gives CASSSPSGVDTEAFF.

This sequence joins TRBV19 and TRBJ1-3; D is unclear. The ends were cut back, 2 bases at V and 2 bases at J, with 7 bases in the middle. Germline-derived CDR1 and CDR2 are LNHDA and SQIVND (reference sequence). The CDR3 consists of 14 residues. In nucleotides, the CDR3 is TGTGCCAGTAGTATAACGTCGGCTGGAAACACCATATATTTT. Its translation: CASSITSAGNTIYF.

The V call is TRBV9, the J call TRBJ1-1, with a tentative D call TRBD1 (5 bases). Trimming cost V 3 bases and J 11 bases, with 17 bases left between them. Germline CDR1 and CDR2: SGDLS and YYNGEE. CDR3 length: 13 residues. CDR3 sequence (DNA): TGTGCCAGCAGCGACCCCTCCGCCCCAGGGGCTTTCTTT. As protein: CASSDPSAPGAFF.

This rearrangement joins TRBV5-8 to TRBJ2-3, with 11 bases lining up with TRBD1. The CDR3 sequence is 17 residues long. Looked up from germline, CDR1 is SGHTS and CDR2 is YDEGEE. V dropped 7 bases and J dropped 3; count of bases not matched to a gene: 13. The CDR3 region is CASPTLPGQGGTDTQYF. DNA of the CDR3: TGTGCCAGCCCAACTTTACCGGGACAGGGGGGAACAGATACGCAGTATTTT.

The V call is TRBV6-5, the J call TRBJ2-5, with 8 bases aligning to TRBD1. The germline CDR1 and CDR2 sequences are MNHEY and SVGAGI. The ends lost 2 bases at V and 7 bases at J; junction bases unmatched: 6. The CDR3 has 14 residues. This CDR3 reads CASSYTDRDGTQYF. The DNA for the CDR3 is TGTGCCAGCAGTTACACGGACAGGGATGGGACCCAGTACTTC.

V gene TRBV7-8 combines with J gene TRBJ1-3; tentative D call: TRBD1 (5 bases). V lost 5 bases, J lost 2 bases, and 10 bases lay in between. Germline V gene data show CDR1 as SGHVS and CDR2 as FQNEAQ. CDR3 length: 14 residues. For the CDR3, the DNA is TGTGCCAGCAGCCCCTTGGGGCCTGGAAACACCATATATTTT. Amino acid sequence: CASSPLGPGNTIYF.

This clone occurred once. The chain joins TRBV29-1 to TRBJ1-1; TRBD1 agrees at 7 bases. The germline CDR1 and CDR2 sequences are SQVTM and ANQGSEA. J gave up 5 bases and V 7 bases, and 10 bases lay outside the gene matches. The CDR3 runs to 13 residues. CDR3 bases: TGCAGCGGGCGACAGGGTGAAGGAACTGAAGCTTTCTTT. This codes for CSGRQGEGTEAFF.